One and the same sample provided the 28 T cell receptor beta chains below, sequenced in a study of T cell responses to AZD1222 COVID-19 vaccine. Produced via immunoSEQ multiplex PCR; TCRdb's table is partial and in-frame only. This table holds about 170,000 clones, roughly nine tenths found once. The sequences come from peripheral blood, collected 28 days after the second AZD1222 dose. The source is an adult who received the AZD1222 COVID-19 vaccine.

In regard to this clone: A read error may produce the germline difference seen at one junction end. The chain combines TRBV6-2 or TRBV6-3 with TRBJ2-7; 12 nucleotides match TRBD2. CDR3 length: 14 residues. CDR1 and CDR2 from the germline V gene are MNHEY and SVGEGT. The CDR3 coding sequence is TGTGCCAGCAGTTACTCGAATCTAGCGGGGGGGCCGTGGTTC. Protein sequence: CASSYSNLAGGPWF.

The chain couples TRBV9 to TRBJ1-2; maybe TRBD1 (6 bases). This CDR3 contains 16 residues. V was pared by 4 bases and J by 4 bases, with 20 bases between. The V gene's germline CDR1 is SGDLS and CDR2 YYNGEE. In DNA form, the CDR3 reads TGTGCCAGCAGCCGTACCGACATACAGGGAATCTATGGCTACACCTTC. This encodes CASSRTDIQGIYGYTF.

The CDR3 is CASSRTDQAFF. The DNA of the CDR3 is TGCGCCAGCAGCCGGACAGATCAAGCTTTCTTT. The chain recombines TRBV10-2 with TRBJ1-1; D might be TRBD1 (6 bases). This CDR3 contains 11 residues. The germline V and J ends were trimmed by 6 bases and 9 bases, with 11 bases remaining between them. CDR1 and CDR2 from the germline V gene are WSHSY and SAAADI.

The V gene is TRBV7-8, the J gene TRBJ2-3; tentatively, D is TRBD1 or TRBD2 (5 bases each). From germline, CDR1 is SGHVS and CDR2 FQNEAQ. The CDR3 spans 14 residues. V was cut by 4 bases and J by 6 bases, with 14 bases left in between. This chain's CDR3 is CASSSGPPGDTQYF. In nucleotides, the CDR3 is TGTGCCAGCAGCTCGGGACCTCCTGGCGATACGCAGTATTTT.

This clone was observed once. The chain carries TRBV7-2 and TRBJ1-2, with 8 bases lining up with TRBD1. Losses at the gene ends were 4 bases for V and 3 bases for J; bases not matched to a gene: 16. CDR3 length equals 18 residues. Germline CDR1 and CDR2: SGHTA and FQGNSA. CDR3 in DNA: TGTGCCAGCAGCTCCTCATTGGACAGGGTGGCCCACTACTATGGCTACACCTTC. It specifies CASSSSLDRVAHYYGYTF.

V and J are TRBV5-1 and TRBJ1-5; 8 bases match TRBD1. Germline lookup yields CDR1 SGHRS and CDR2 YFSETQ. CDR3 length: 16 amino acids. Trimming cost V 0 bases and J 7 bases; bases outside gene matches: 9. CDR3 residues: CASSLGTGWEKQPQHF. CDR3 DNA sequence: TGCGCCAGCAGCTTGGGGACAGGGTGGGAAAAGCAGCCCCAGCATTTT.

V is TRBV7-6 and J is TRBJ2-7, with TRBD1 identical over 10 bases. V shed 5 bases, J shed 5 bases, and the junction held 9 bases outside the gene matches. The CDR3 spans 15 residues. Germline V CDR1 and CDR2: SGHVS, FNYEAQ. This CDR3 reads CASSPPVGTGDEQYF. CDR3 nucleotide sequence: TGTGCCAGCAGCCCCCCTGTTGGGACAGGGGACGAGCAGTACTTC.

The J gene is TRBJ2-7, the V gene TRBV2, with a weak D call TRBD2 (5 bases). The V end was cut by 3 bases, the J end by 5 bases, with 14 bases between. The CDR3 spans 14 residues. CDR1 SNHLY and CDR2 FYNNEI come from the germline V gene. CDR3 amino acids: CASSEVEGVHEQYF. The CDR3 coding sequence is TGTGCCAGCAGTGAGGTAGAGGGAGTCCACGAGCAGTACTTC.

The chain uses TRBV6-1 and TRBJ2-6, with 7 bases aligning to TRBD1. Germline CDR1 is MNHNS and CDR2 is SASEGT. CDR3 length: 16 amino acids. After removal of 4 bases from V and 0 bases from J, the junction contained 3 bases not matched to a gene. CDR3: CASSVAGGSGANVLTF. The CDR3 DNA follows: TGTGCCAGCAGTGTCGCAGGGGGCTCTGGGGCCAACGTCCTGACTTTC.

The CDR3 nucleotides read TGTGCCAGCGGCGGGACAACCCCCTACGAGCAGTACTTC. The encoded protein is CASGGTTPYEQYF. The rearrangement uses TRBV6-6 and TRBJ2-7, with D perhaps matching TRBD1 or TRBD2 (6 bases each). This CDR3 has 13 amino acids. V lost 8 bases and J 2 bases, leaving 13 bases between the germline ends. Germline values: CDR1 MNHNY, CDR2 SVGAGI (reference sequence).

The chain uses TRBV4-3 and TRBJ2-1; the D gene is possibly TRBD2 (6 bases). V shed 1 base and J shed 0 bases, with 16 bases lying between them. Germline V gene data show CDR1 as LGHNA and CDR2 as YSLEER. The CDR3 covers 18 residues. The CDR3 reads CASSQGGGGAYSYNEQFF. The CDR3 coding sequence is TGCGCCAGCAGCCAAGGAGGCGGCGGGGCCTACTCCTACAATGAGCAGTTCTTC.

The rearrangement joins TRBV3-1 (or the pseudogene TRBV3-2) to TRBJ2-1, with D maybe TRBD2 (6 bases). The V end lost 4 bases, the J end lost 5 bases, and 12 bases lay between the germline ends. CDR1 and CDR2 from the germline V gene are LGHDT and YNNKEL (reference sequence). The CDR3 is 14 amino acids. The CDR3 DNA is TGTGCCAGCAGCCCGGGGGAACCTCACAATGAGCAGTTCTTC. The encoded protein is CASSPGEPHNEQFF.

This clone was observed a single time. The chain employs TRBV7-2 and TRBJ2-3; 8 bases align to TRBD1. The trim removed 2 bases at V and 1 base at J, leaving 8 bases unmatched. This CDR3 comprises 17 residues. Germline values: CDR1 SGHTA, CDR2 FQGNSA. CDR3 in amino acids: CASSLRTGYYGTDTQYF. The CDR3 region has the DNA TGTGCCAGCAGCTTACGGACAGGGTATTATGGCACAGATACGCAGTATTTT.

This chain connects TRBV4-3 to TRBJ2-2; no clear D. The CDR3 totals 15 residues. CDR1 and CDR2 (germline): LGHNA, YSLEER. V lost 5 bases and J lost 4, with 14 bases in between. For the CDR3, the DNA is TGCGCCAGCAGCAAAGGAAGGGTGGTCACCGGGGAGCTGTTTTTT. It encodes CASSKGRVVTGELFF.

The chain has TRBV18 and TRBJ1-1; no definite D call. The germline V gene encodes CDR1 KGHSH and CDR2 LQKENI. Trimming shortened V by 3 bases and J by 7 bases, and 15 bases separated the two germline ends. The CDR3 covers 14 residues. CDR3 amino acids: CASSPALGRHEAFF. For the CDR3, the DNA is TGTGCCAGCTCACCTGCGCTCGGACGGCATGAAGCTTTCTTT.

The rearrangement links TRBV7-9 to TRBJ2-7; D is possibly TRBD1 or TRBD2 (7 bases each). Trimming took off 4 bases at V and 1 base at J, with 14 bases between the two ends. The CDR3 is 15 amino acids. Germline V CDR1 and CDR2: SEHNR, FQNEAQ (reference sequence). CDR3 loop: CASSSLRGGSYEQYF. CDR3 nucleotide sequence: TGTGCCAGCAGCTCCCTCAGGGGGGGATCCTACGAGCAGTACTTC.

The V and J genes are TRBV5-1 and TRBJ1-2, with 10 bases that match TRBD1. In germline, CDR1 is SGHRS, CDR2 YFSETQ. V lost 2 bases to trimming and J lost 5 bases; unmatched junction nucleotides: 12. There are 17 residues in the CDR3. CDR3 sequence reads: CASSFSSDRGPLYGYTF. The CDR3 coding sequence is TGCGCCAGCAGCTTTTCTTCAGACAGGGGGCCTCTTTATGGCTACACCTTC.

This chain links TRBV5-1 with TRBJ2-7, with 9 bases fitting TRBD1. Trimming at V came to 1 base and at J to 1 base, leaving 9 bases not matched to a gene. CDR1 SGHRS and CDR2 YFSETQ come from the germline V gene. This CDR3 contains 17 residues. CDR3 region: CASSLSRNRGLSYEQYF. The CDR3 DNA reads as TGCGCCAGCAGCTTGTCCCGAAACAGGGGGCTTTCCTACGAGCAGTACTTC.

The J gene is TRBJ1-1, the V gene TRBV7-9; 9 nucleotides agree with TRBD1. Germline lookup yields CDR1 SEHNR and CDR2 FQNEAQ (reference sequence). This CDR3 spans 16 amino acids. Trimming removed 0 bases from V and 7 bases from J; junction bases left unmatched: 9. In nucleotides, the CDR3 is TGTGCCAGCAGCTTAGCGTCAGGGACAGGGTCGGTTGAAGCTTTCTTT. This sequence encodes CASSLASGTGSVEAFF.

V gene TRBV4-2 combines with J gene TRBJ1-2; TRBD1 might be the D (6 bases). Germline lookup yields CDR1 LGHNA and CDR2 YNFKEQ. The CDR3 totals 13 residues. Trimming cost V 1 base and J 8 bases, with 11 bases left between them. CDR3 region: CASSQGTVEGYTF. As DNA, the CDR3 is TGTGCCAGCAGCCAAGGGACAGTTGAAGGCTACACCTTC.

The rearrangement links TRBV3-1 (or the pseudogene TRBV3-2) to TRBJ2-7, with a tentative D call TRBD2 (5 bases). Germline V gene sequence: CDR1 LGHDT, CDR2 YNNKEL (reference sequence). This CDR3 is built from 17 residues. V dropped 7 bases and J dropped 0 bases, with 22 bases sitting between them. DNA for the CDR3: TGTGCCAGCAAAACTAATAAAGGACTTTCCAGCTCCTACGAGCAGTACTTC. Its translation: CASKTNKGLSSSYEQYF.

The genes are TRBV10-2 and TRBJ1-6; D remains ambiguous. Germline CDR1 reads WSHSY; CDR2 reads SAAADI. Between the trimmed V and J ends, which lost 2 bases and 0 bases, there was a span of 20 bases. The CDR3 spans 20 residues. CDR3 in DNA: TGCGCCAGCAGTGAGGGCGGAAGAGGCCAACGGAGCTCCTATAATTCACCCCTCCACTTT. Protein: CASSEGGRGQRSSYNSPLHF.

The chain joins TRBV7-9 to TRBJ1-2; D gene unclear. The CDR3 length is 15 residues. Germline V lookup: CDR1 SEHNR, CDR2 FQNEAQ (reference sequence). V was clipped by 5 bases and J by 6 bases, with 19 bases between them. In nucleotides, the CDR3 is TGTGCCAGCAGCCTGTACGGCCTCCCGTGGGATGGCTACACCTTC. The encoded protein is CASSLYGLPWDGYTF. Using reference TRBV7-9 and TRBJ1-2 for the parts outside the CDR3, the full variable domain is DTGVSQNPRHKITKRGQNVTFRCDPISEHNRLYWYRQTLGQGPEFLTYFQNEAQLEKSRLLSDRFSAERPKGSFSTLEIQRTEQGDSAMYLCASSLYGLPWDGYTFGSGTRLTVV.

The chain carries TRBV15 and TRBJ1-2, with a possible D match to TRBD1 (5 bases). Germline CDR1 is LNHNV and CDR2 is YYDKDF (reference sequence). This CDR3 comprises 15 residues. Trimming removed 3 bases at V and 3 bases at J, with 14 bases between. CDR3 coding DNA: TGTGCCACCAGCAGGCAGGGCAATATTGACTATGGCTACACCTTC. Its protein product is CATSRQGNIDYGYTF. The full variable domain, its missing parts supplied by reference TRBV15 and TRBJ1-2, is DAMVIQNPRYQVTQFGKPVTLSCSQTLNHNVMYWYQQKSSQAPKLLFHYYDKDFNNEADTPDNFQSRRPNTSFCFLDIRSPGLGDTAMYLCATSRQGNIDYGYTFGSGTRLTVV.

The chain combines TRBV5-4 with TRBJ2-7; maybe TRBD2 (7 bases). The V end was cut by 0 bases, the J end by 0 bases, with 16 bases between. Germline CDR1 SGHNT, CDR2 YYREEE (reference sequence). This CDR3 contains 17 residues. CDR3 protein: CASSLEGGGLSSYEQYF. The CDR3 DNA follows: TGTGCCAGCAGCTTGGAAGGGGGAGGGCTTAGCTCCTACGAGCAGTACTTC.

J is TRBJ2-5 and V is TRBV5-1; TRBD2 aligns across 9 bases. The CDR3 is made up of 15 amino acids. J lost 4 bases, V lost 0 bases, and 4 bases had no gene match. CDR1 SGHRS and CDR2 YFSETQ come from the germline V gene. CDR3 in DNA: TGCGCCAGCAGCTTGGCGCGGGGGGGCCCAGAGACCCAGTACTTC. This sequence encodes CASSLARGGPETQYF.

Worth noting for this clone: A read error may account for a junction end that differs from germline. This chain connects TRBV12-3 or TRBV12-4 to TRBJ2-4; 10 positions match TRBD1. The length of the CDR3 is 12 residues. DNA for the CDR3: TGTGCCAGCAGTTTAAACCGGGACAGGGGTCGGTTC. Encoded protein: CASSLNRDRGRF.

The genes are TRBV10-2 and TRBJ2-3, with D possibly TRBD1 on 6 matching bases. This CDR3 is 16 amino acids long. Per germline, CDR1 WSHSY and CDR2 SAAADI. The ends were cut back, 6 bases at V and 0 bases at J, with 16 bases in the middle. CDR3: CASSDRDTTSTDTQYF. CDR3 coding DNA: TGCGCCAGCAGCGACCGGGACACAACTAGCACAGATACGCAGTATTTT.